A single sample is the source of the 17 T cell receptor beta chains below, sequenced in a study of early T cells in non-severe SARS-CoV-2 infection. MiXCR was run by TCRdb on the 5' RACE reads, yielding one entry per CDR3 protein. The repertoire consists of more than 85,000 distinct CDR3 sequences, with over 10% occurring once and the leading ten covering approximately 6.4%. Sequencing input: whole blood. The receptors shown here come from an adult who was a healthcare worker with PCR-confirmed SARS-CoV-2 infection or an uninfected control (not recorded which).

CDR3 protein: CSGTGGCEQFF. The DNA of the CDR3 is TGCAGCGGTACAGGGGGCTGTGAGCAGTTCTTC. The rearrangement joins TRBV29-1 to TRBJ2-1, with 9 positions matching TRBD1. The CDR3 contains 11 residues. Trimming removed 7 bases from V and 9 bases from J; junction bases left unmatched: 4. The germline V gene encodes CDR1 SQVTM and CDR2 ANQGSEA.

This clonotype was counted a few times. The rearrangement links TRBV2 to TRBJ2-3; the match to TRBD1 covers 7 bases. V dropped 5 bases and J dropped 2; count of bases not matched to a gene: 7. The CDR3 is 15 amino acids. The germline CDR1 and CDR2 sequences are SNHLY and FYNNEI. Here the CDR3 DNA reads TGTGCCAGCAGTTCCCCCGGGACAGACACAGATACGCAGTATTTT. Amino acid sequence: CASSSPGTDTDTQYF.

This clonotype was seen many times. This chain uses TRBV6-5 with TRBJ2-2, with D possibly TRBD2 on 7 matching bases. From germline, CDR1 is MNHEY and CDR2 SVGAGI. This CDR3 contains 13 residues. Deletions cut 4 bases from V and 6 bases from J, with 9 bases between. The CDR3 DNA reads TGTGCCAGCAGTTGGGGGGGCTCCGGGGAGCTGTTTTTT. Its translation: CASSWGGSGELFF.

This clonotype showed up just a few times. The rearrangement joins TRBV12-3 or TRBV12-4 to TRBJ2-4; D possibly matches TRBD1 or TRBD2 (5 bases each). The germline V and J ends were trimmed by 0 bases and 6 bases, with 9 bases remaining between them. The CDR3 contains 14 residues. The CDR3 sequence: CASSLAGAGNIQYF. CDR3 sequence (DNA): TGTGCCAGCAGTTTAGCAGGGGCGGGAAACATTCAGTACTTC.

The chain links TRBV2 to TRBJ2-6; TRBD1 aligns across 7 bases. The CDR3 consists of 13 residues. Germline CDR1 reads SNHLY; CDR2 reads FYNNEI. J was trimmed by 4 bases and V by 7 bases; bases with no gene match: 1. CDR3 DNA: TGTGCCAGCAAGGGGGCCGGGGCCAACGTCCTGACTTTC. Translating gives CASKGAGANVLTF. Based on the CDR3 plus reference TRBV2 and TRBJ2-6, the full variable domain is EPEVTQTPSHQVTQMGQEVILRCVPISNHLYFYWYRQILGQKVEFLVSFYNNEISEKSEIFDDQFSVERPDGSNFTLKIRSTKLEDSAMYFCASKGAGANVLTFGAGSRLTVL.

This rearrangement joins TRBV20-1 to TRBJ2-6; 8 nucleotides agree with TRBD1. The CDR3 covers 16 residues. Germline lookup yields CDR1 DFQATT and CDR2 SNEGSKA (reference sequence). Losses at the gene ends were 3 bases for V and 0 bases for J; bases not matched to a gene: 4. CDR3 in amino acids: CSARGQVVSGANVLTF. The CDR3 nucleotides are TGCAGTGCTAGGGGACAGGTCGTCTCTGGGGCCAACGTCCTGACTTTC.

Points on this clonotype: A read error may account for a junction end that differs from germline. This chain joins TRBV7-2 and TRBJ2-5; D uncertain. This CDR3 contains 11 residues. The germline V gene encodes CDR1 SGHTA and CDR2 FQGNSA. The CDR3 reads CARSLRETQYF. The DNA for the CDR3 is TGTGCCAGAAGCTTACGAGAGACCCAGTACTTC. Full variable domain (rest looked up from reference TRBV7-2 and TRBJ2-5): GAGVSQSPSNKVTEKGKDVELRCDPISGHTALYWYRQSLGQGLEFLIYFQGNSAPDKSGLPSDRFSAERTGGSVSTLTIQRTQQEDSAVYLCARSLRETQYFGPGTRLLVL.

This clonotype occurred many times. The rearrangement links TRBV28 to TRBJ2-3; 9 positions match TRBD1. The V gene's germline CDR1 is MDHEN and CDR2 SYDVKM. The CDR3 totals 13 residues. The J segment lost 3 bases and the V segment lost 11 bases, leaving 6 bases of the junction unmatched. CDR3 in DNA: TGTGCCGGACAGGGGACTTATACAGATACGCAGTATTTT. Translated, it gives CAGQGTYTDTQYF.

This clonotype has more than one count but fewer than ten. The rearrangement uses TRBV28 and TRBJ1-3, with D possibly TRBD1 on 6 matching bases. The CDR3 covers 15 residues. Trimming left V 8 bases short and J 4 bases short, with 18 bases between. Germline CDR1 is MDHEN and CDR2 is SYDVKM. In DNA, the CDR3 is TGTGCCAGCCATTCGGACAGTACGAAGGGAAACACCATATATTTT. Translated: CASHSDSTKGNTIYF.

This clonotype has a count of ten or more. This chain uses TRBV3-1 with TRBJ1-1; no clear D gene. From germline, CDR1 is LGHDT and CDR2 YNNKEL (reference sequence). Deletions cut 4 bases from V and 1 base from J, with 13 bases between. The CDR3 is made up of 15 amino acids. The chain's CDR3 is CASSLVPSRNTEAFF. DNA for the CDR3: TGTGCCAGCAGCCTAGTCCCCTCCAGGAACACTGAAGCTTTCTTT. The full variable domain, in which reference TRBV3-1 and TRBJ1-1 provide the parts outside the CDR3, is DTAVSQTPKYLVTQMGNDKSIKCEQNLGHDTMYWYKQDSKKFLKIMFSYNNKELIINETVPNRFSPKSPDKAHLNLHINSLELGDSAVYFCASSLVPSRNTEAFFGQGTRLTVV.

Regarding this clonotype: Its ends do not fully match the called genes, so a read error is possible. The chain has TRBV5-4 and TRBJ1-2, with 7 positions matching TRBD1. This CDR3 has 13 residues. CDR1 SGHNT and CDR2 YYREEE come from the germline V gene (reference sequence). In nucleotides, the CDR3 is TGTGTCAGCAGCTTGGCGGGGACAGATGGCTACACCTTC. Encoded protein: CVSSLAGTDGYTF.

This sequence joins TRBV28 and TRBJ1-5, with unresolved D. The CDR3 has 13 residues. Germline CDR1 reads MDHEN; CDR2 reads SYDVKM. Trimming took off 5 bases at V and 3 bases at J, with 8 bases between the two ends. This CDR3 is CASSTPNNQPQHF. The CDR3 DNA reads as TGTGCCAGCAGTACACCCAACAATCAGCCCCAGCATTTT.

This clonotype was recorded a few times. This chain links TRBV5-1 with TRBJ2-3, with 8 bases identical to TRBD1. The CDR3 length is 16 residues. J lost 6 bases, V lost 2 bases, and 11 bases had no gene match. Germline assignment: CDR1 SGHRS and CDR2 YFSETQ. Written as DNA, the CDR3 is TGCGCCAGCAGCTTCGCTATAGGACAGGGAGAGGATACGCAGTATTTT. Translating it yields CASSFAIGQGEDTQYF.

This clonotype was observed a handful of times. The chain has TRBV7-2 and TRBJ2-3; perhaps TRBD2 as D (6 bases). The CDR3 contains 13 residues. CDR1 and CDR2 (germline): SGHTA, FQGNSA. V was shortened by 8 bases and J by 2 bases, with 11 bases between the two germline ends. In DNA, the CDR3 is TGTGCCAGCTCGTGGGGGGTCACAGATACGCAGTATTTT. Amino acids: CASSWGVTDTQYF.

This clonotype came up many times. This chain links TRBV28 with TRBJ2-3; D gene uncertain. The germline V gene encodes CDR1 MDHEN and CDR2 SYDVKM. V dropped 5 bases and J dropped 2 bases, with 23 bases sitting between them. The CDR3 runs 18 residues. The CDR3 loop is CASSLSPPPTPATDTQYF. The CDR3 DNA reads TGTGCCAGCAGTCTTTCCCCCCCCCCTACGCCGGCCACAGATACGCAGTATTTT. The whole variable domain, filled in from reference TRBV28 and TRBJ2-3, reads DVKVTQSSRYLVKRTGEKVFLECVQDMDHENMFWYRQDPGLGLRLIYFSYDVKMKEKGDIPEGYSVSREKKERFSLILESASTNQTSMYLCASSLSPPPTPATDTQYFGPGTRLTVL.

The chain uses TRBV20-1 and TRBJ1-5; the D gene is possibly TRBD1 (5 bases). V was pared by 2 bases and J by 7 bases, with 12 bases between. The CDR3 length is 13 residues. CDR1 is DFQATT and CDR2 is SNEGSKA in the germline V gene (reference sequence). DNA for the CDR3: TGCAGTGCTAGATCAGGGCTGGGACAGCCCCAGCATTTT. It codes for CSARSGLGQPQHF.

This clonotype was found many times. The chain links TRBV7-2 to TRBJ1-1; possibly TRBD1 for D (5 bases). Germline lookup yields CDR1 SGHTA and CDR2 FQGNSA. The CDR3 covers 14 residues. Trimming took 4 bases from V and 1 from J, leaving 10 bases between them. CDR3 sequence: CASSSRAGNTEAFF. The CDR3 nucleotides read TGTGCCAGCAGCTCCAGGGCGGGGAACACTGAAGCTTTCTTT.